Listed below are T cell receptor beta chains from one sample, sequenced in a study of PD-L1 blockade in urothelial cancer. The table came from immunoSEQ multiplex PCR; TCRdb's copy has only in-frame clones and leaves some out. The table includes around 71,000 clones, 70% to 90% detected once. The source was PBMCs, collected around atezolizumab (anti-PD-L1) treatment. These receptors were obtained from a man in his forties or fifties with urothelial cancer. Each CDR3 is given with its conserved first and last residue. A D gene is named only where the DNA matches it firmly. Size is stated for part of the rows, as once, few or many counts, or as a class when the clone is expanded.

clone_size d_call j_call v_call cdr3_aa cdr3_nt
few TRBD1 TRBJ2-2 TRBV7-6 CASSSGQGLPGELFF TGTGCCAGCAGCTCCGGACAGGGATTACCCGGGGAGCTGTTTTTT
NA NA TRBJ2-7 TRBV9 CASSVGGGNYEQYF TGTGCCAGCAGCGTAGGAGGGGGAAACTACGAGCAGTACTTC
NA NA TRBJ2-5 TRBV2 CASGSQETQYF TGTGCCAGCGGGAGCCAAGAGACCCAGTACTTC
NA NA TRBJ1-2 TRBV28 CASSLPTGRFGYTF TGTGCCAGCAGTTTACCGACAGGTCGGTTTGGCTACACCTTC
NA NA TRBJ1-4 TRBV6-6 CASRESTNEKLFF TGTGCCAGCAGGGAGTCGACTAATGAAAAACTGTTTTTT
NA TRBD2 TRBJ2-2 TRBV29-1 CSVETSGRGGGTGELFF TGCAGCGTTGAGACTAGCGGGAGGGGAGGAGGCACCGGGGAGCTGTTTTTT
few NA TRBJ1-5 TRBV19 CASSTAGRIHQPQHF TGTGCCAGTAGTACCGCGGGACGGATCCATCAGCCCCAGCATTTT
once NA TRBJ1-4 TRBV20-1 CSSGVEKLFF TGCAGTTCCGGAGTTGAAAAACTGTTTTTT
NA TRBD2 TRBJ2-1 TRBV9 CASSRQTLAATGNEQFF TGTGCCAGCAGCCGACAAACACTAGCGGCCACTGGAAATGAGCAGTTCTTC
once NA TRBJ2-3 TRBV30 CAWSVRGEGPTDTQYF TGTGCCTGGAGTGTAAGGGGGGAGGGCCCCACAGATACGCAGTATTTT
NA NA TRBJ2-7 TRBV4-1 CASSQVMGATYEQYF TGCGCCAGCAGCCAAGTAATGGGCGCAACCTACGAGCAGTACTTC
NA NA TRBJ2-7 TRBV19 CASSIGLEGAYEQYF TGTGCCAGTAGTATCGGGCTAGAGGGGGCCTACGAGCAGTACTTC
NA NA TRBJ2-1 TRBV9 CASSVTDSYNEQFF TGTGCCAGCAGCGTAACGGACAGCTACAATGAGCAGTTCTTC
NA TRBD1 TRBJ1-1 TRBV9 CASSDPDRDAAGANTEAFF TGTGCCAGCAGCGACCCGGACAGGGACGCCGCGGGCGCGAACACTGAAGCTTTCTTT
NA TRBD2 TRBJ2-5 TRBV9 CASSVGLAGGPGQETQYF TGTGCCAGCAGCGTGGGACTAGCGGGAGGGCCGGGTCAAGAGACCCAGTACTTC
NA TRBD2 TRBJ2-7 TRBV28 CASSLWGTSGRNEQYF TGTGCCAGCAGTTTATGGGGGACTAGCGGGAGGAACGAGCAGTACTTC
NA NA TRBJ2-1 TRBV9 CASSARGGAPEQFF TGTGCCAGCAGCGCCCGAGGGGGAGCCCCCGAGCAGTTCTTC
NA NA TRBJ2-6 TRBV28 CASSLATVTGANVLTF TGTGCCAGCAGTTTAGCCACGGTGACTGGGGCCAACGTCCTGACTTTC
NA NA TRBJ2-7 TRBV7-8 CASSQVLGGMYEQYF TGTGCCAGCAGCCAGGTCCTAGGAGGAATGTACGAGCAGTACTTC
NA NA TRBJ2-7 TRBV9 CASSCRRECYEQYF TGTGCCAGCAGCTGTAGGCGGGAATGCTACGAGCAGTACTTC
NA NA TRBJ1-3 TRBV7-2 CASSLPGANTIYF TGTGCCAGCAGCTTACCAGGGGCAAACACCATATATTTT
NA TRBD1 TRBJ2-6 TRBV9 CASSARHRGLGANVLTF TGTGCCAGCAGCGCGAGGCACAGGGGGCTAGGGGCCAACGTCCTGACTTTC
NA TRBD1 TRBJ2-1 TRBV7-9 CASSPSEHRGNEQFF TGTGCCAGCAGCCCTTCTGAGCACAGGGGCAATGAGCAGTTCTTC
NA NA TRBJ2-7 TRBV29-1 CSVERVTGRQSEQYF TGCAGCGTTGAAAGAGTCACAGGGAGACAAAGCGAGCAGTACTTC
NA NA TRBJ2-7 TRBV10-1 CASSEPGWQYF TGCGCCAGCAGTGAGCCCGGTTGGCAGTACTTC
few NA TRBJ2-1 TRBV21-1 CASRPLDKEGLYNEQFF TGTGCCAGCCGGCCCCTCGATAAGGAGGGACTCTACAATGAGCAGTTCTTC
NA TRBD1 TRBJ2-4 TRBV28 CASSFRQGAKNIQYF TGTGCCAGCAGTTTCAGACAGGGAGCCAAAAACATTCAGTACTTC
NA TRBD2 TRBJ2-3 TRBV27 CASSPTLTSGVWDTQYF TGTGCCAGCAGTCCTACCCTTACTAGCGGAGTTTGGGATACGCAGTATTTT
NA NA TRBJ2-2 TRBV4-3 CASSQEGVGELFF TGCGCCAGCAGCCAAGAAGGAGTCGGGGAGCTGTTTTTT
NA TRBD1 TRBJ2-2 TRBV7-3 CASSRTGGRNTGELFF TGTGCCAGCAGCAGAACAGGGGGCAGGAACACCGGGGAGCTGTTTTTT
NA TRBD1 TRBJ1-1 TRBV11-1 CASSAGQVLRAFF TGTGCCAGCAGCGCGGGACAGGTTCTAAGAGCTTTCTTT
NA NA TRBJ1-5 TRBV2 CASSADTRNQPQHF TGTGCCAGCAGCGCAGACACCCGCAATCAGCCCCAGCATTTT
NA NA TRBJ2-1 TRBV9 CASSVGGNNEQFF TGTGCCAGCAGCGTAGGTGGCAACAATGAGCAGTTCTTC
NA TRBD2 TRBJ2-7 TRBV6-1 CASSDIAGGWDEQYF TGTGCCAGCAGTGATATAGCGGGAGGTTGGGACGAGCAGTACTTC
NA NA TRBJ2-7 TRBV19 CASSTQVTYEQYF TGTGCCAGTAGTACTCAGGTCACCTACGAGCAGTACTTC
NA TRBD1 TRBJ1-4 TRBV28 CAGQGGTNEKLFF TGTGCCGGGCAGGGGGGAACTAATGAAAAACTGTTTTTT
NA NA TRBJ1-1 TRBV20-1 CSGVKSTEAFF TGCAGTGGTGTGAAGAGCACTGAAGCTTTCTTT
NA NA TRBJ2-5 TRBV5-6 CASSVQGILPYQETQYF TGTGCCAGCAGCGTCCAGGGAATCCTCCCGTACCAAGAGACCCAGTACTTC
NA NA TRBJ2-1 TRBV7-7 CASSLARGPPYNEQFF TGTGCTAGCAGCTTAGCGCGGGGTCCCCCCTACAATGAGCAGTTCTTC
NA NA TRBJ2-7 TRBV29-1 CSAQGYSYEQYF TGCAGCGCCCAGGGGTACTCCTACGAGCAGTACTTC